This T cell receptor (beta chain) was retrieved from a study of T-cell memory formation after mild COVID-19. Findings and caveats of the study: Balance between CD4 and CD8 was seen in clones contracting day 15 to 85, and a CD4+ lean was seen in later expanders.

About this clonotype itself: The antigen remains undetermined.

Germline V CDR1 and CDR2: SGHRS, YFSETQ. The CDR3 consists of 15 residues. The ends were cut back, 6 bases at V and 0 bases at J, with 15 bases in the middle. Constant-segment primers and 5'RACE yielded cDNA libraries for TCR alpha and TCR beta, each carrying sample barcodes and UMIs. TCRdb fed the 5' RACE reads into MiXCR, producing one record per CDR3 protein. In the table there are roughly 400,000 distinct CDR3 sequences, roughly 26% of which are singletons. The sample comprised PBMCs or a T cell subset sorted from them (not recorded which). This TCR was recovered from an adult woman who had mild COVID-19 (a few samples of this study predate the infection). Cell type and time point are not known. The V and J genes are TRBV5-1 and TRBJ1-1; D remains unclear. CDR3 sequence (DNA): TGCGCCAGCAACCCTTGGGGAGGCGTGAACACTGAAGCTTTCTTT. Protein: CASNPWGGVNTEAFF.